This T cell receptor (beta chain) was captured in a study of metastatic and nonmetastatic thyroid tumors. For the study at large: Repertoires from malignant and benign thyroid patients were compared across blood and tumor or nodule tissue. Points from the study as a whole: Malignant tumors reportedly showed significantly higher TCR beta diversity than benign nodules in both blood and tumor.

Germline values: CDR1 GTSNPN, CDR2 SVGIG (reference sequence). The CDR3 consists of 16 residues. V lost 3 bases, J lost 5 bases, and 11 bases stayed unmatched. Prior to thyroid surgery, none of the patients had received any treatment. As regards this clone: Its antigen remains unidentified.

Original analysis: For papillary thyroid cancer, a distant-metastasis classifier was constructed from CDR3 differences observed across clinicopathological groups. TCRdb reanalyzed the PCR reads with MiXCR. The V and J calls reflect TCRdb's pipeline rather than the authors' work. The data show some 35,000 clones, with 35% to 40% seen just once and 22% held by the top ten. The receptor comes from a female donor with papillary thyroid cancer or a benign thyroid nodule (not recorded which). Some clones in this sample may be carry-over from other donors' samples. Sequencing used tumor tissue. This chain connects TRBV30 to TRBJ2-1; 9 bases are shared with TRBD2. Here the CDR3 reads CAWSRRGRGSNNEQFF. CDR3 nucleotides: TGTGCCTGGAGCAGGCGCGGGAGGGGTTCTAACAATGAGCAGTTCTTC.